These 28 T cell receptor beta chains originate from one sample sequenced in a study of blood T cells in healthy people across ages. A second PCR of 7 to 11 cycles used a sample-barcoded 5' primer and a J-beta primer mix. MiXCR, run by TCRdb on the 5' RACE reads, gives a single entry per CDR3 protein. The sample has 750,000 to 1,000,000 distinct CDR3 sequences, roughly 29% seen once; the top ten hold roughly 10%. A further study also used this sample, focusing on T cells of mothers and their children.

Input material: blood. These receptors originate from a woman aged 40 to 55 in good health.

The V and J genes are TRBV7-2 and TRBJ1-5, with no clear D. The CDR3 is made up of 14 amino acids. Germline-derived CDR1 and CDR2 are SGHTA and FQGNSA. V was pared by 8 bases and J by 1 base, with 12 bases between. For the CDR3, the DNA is TGTGCCAGCGGCTCCCTACCGAGCAATCAGCCCCAGCATTTT. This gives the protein CASGSLPSNQPQHF. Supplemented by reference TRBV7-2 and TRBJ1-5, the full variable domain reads GAGVSQSPSNKVTEKGKDVELRCDPISGHTALYWYRQSLGQGLEFLIYFQGNSAPDKSGLPSDRFSAERTGGSVSTLTIQRTQQEDSAVYLCASGSLPSNQPQHFGDGTRLSIL.

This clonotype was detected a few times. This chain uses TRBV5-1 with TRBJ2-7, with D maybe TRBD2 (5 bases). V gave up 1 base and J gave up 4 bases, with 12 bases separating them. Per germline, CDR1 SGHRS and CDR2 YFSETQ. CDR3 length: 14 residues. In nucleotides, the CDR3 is TGCGCCAGCAGCTTGTCCTACGGGGTTTACGAGCAGTACTTC. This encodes CASSLSYGVYEQYF.

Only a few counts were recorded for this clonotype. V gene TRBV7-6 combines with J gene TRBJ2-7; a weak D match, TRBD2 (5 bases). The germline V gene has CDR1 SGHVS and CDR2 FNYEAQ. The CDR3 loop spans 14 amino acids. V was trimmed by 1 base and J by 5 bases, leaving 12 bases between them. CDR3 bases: TGTGCCAGCAGCTTAGGGCAGTCCGGGAACGAGCAGTACTTC. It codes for CASSLGQSGNEQYF. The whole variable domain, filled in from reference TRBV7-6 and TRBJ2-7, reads GAGVSQSPRYKVTKRGQDVALRCDPISGHVSLYWYRQALGQGPEFLTYFNYEAQQDKSGLPNDRFSAERPEGSISTLTIQRTEQRDSAMYRCASSLGQSGNEQYFGPGTRLTVT.

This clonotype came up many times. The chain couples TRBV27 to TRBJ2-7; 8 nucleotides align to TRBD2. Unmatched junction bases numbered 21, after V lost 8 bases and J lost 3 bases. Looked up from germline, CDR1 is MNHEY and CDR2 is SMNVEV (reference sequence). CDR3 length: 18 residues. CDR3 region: CASGLKPPTGGDFYEQYF. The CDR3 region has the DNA TGTGCCAGCGGACTAAAACCTCCGACGGGGGGGGATTTCTACGAGCAGTACTTC.

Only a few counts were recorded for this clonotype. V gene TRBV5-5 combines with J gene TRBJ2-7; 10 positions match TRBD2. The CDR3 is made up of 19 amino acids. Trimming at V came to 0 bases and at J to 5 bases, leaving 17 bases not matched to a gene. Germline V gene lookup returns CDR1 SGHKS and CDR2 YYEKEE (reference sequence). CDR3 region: CASSLAGLMRRLAGDEQYF. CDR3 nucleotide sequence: TGTGCCAGCAGCTTGGCCGGGTTGATGAGGCGGCTAGCGGGAGACGAGCAGTACTTC.

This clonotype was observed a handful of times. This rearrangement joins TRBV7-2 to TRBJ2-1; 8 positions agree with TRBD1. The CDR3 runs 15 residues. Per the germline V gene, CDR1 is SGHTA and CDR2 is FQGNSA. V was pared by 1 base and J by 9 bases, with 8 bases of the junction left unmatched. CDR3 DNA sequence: TGTGCCAGCAGCTTAGAACCAGGGGGCTGGAGTGAGCAGTTCTTC. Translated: CASSLEPGGWSEQFF. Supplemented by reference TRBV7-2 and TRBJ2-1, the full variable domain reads GAGVSQSPSNKVTEKGKDVELRCDPISGHTALYWYRQSLGQGLEFLIYFQGNSAPDKSGLPSDRFSAERTGGSVSTLTIQRTQQEDSAVYLCASSLEPGGWSEQFFGPGTRLTVL.

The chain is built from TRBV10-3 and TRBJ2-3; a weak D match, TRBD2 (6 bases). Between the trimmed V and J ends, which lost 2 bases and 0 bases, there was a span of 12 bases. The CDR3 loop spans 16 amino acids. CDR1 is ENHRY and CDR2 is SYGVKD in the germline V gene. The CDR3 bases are TGTGCCATCAGTGAGAGGGCGGGGACTAGCACAGATACGCAGTATTTT. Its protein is CAISERAGTSTDTQYF.

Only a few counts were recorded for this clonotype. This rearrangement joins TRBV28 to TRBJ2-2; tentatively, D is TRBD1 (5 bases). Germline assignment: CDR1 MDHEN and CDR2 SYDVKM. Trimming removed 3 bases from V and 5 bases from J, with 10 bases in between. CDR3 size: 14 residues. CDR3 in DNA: TGTGCCAGCAGTTTGGCAGGGCGGACCGGGGAGCTGTTTTTT. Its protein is CASSLAGRTGELFF.

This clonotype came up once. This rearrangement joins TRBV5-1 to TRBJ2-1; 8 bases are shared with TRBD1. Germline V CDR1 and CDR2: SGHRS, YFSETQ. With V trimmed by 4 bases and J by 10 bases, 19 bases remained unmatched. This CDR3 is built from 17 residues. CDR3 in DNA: TGCGCCAGCAGCCTAACGCCTCAGGGGGCTTTAAGCAACGAGCAGTTCTTC. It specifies CASSLTPQGALSNEQFF.

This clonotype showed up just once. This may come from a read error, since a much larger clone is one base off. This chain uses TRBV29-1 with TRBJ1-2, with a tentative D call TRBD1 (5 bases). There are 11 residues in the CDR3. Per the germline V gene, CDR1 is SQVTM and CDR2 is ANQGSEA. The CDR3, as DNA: TGCGGCGTTCGGGGGGACTATGGCTACACCTTC. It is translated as CGVRGDYGYTF.

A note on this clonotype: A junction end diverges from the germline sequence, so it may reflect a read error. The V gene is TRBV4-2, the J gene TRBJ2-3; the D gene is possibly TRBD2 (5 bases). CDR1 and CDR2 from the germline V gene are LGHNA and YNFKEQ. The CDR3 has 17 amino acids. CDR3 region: CASGQALQRGYTDTQYF. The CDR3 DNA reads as TGTGCCAGCGGCCAAGCATTGCAGCGCGGGTACACAGATACGCAGTATTTT.

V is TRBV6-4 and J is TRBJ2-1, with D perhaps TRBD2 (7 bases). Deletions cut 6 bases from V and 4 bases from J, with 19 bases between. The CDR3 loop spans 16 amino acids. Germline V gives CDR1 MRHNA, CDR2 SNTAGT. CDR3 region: CASSPGGGGAYNEQFF. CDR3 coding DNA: TGTGCCAGCAGCCCCGGTGGGGGGGGGGCTTACAATGAGCAGTTCTTC.

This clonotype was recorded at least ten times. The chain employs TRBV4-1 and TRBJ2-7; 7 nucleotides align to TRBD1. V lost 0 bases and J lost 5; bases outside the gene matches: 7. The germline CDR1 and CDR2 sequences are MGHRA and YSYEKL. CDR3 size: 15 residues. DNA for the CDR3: TGCGCCAGCAGCCAAGAGAGGGGGCTCCTAAACGAGCAGTACTTC. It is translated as CASSQERGLLNEQYF.

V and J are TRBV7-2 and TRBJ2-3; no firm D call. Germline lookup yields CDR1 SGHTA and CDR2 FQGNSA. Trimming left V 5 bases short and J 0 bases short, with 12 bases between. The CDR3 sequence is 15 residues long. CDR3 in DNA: TGTGCCAGCAGCCGAGATTGGACCAGCACAGATACGCAGTATTTT. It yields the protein CASSRDWTSTDTQYF.

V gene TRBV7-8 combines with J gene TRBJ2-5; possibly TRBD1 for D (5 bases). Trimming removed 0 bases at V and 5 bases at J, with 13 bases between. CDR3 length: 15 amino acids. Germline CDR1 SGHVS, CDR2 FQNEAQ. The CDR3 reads CASSLALAGKETQYF. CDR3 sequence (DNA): TGTGCCAGCAGCTTAGCCCTGGCAGGGAAGGAGACCCAGTACTTC.

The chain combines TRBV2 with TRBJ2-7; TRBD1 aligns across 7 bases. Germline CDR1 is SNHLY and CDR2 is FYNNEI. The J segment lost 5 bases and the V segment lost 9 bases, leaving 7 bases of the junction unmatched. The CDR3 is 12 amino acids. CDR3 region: CASDRVPHEQYF. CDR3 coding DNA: TGTGCCAGTGACAGGGTTCCCCACGAGCAGTACTTC. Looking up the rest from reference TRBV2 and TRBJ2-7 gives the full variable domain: EPEVTQTPSHQVTQMGQEVILRCVPISNHLYFYWYRQILGQKVEFLVSFYNNEISEKSEIFDDQFSVERPDGSNFTLKIRSTKLEDSAMYFCASDRVPHEQYFGPGTRLTVT.

The CDR3 DNA is TGTGCCTGGAGGGTTGTCGCGAACACCGGGGAGCTGTTTTTT. Amino acid sequence: CAWRVVANTGELFF. This chain links TRBV30 with TRBJ2-2; the D is unclear. Germline values: CDR1 GTSNPN, CDR2 SVGIG (reference sequence). The CDR3 is 14 amino acids. Trimming took off 3 bases at V and 0 bases at J, with 8 bases between the two ends.

Here the CDR3 DNA reads TGTGCCAGCAGTTCCGAGCTAGCGGGAATCTACGAGCAGTACTTC. Translating it yields CASSSELAGIYEQYF. The chain couples TRBV27 to TRBJ2-5; 9 bases are shared with TRBD2. Gene TRBJ2-7 matches the end of the DNA better, so the J call may be wrong. The CDR3 is made up of 15 amino acids. In germline, CDR1 is MNHEY, CDR2 SMNVEV (reference sequence).

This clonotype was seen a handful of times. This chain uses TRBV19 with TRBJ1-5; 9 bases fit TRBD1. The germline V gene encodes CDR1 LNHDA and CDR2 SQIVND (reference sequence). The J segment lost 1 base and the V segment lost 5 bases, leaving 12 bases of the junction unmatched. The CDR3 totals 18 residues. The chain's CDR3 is CASSPNGGTGRSNQPQHF. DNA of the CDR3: TGTGCCAGTAGTCCAAATGGGGGGACAGGGAGGAGCAATCAGCCCCAGCATTTT.

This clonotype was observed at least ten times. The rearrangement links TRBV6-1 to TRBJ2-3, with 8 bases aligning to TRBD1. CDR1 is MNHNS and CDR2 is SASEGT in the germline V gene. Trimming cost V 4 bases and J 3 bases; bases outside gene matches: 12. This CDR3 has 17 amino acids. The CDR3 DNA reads TGTGCCAGCAGTGGCCAAAAGACAGGGGTGAAGACAGATACGCAGTATTTT. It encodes CASSGQKTGVKTDTQYF.

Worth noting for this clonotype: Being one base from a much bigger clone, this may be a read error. The CDR3 region is CSVHDRDRGRAEVFF. DNA for the CDR3: TGCAGCGTTCATGACCGGGACAGGGGGCGCGCTGAAGTTTTCTTT. The chain employs TRBV29-1 and TRBJ1-1; 12 nucleotides agree with TRBD1. CDR1 and CDR2 (germline): SQVTM, ANQGSEA. The CDR3 has 15 amino acids. The full variable domain, its missing parts supplied by reference TRBV29-1 and TRBJ1-1, is SAVISQKPSRDICQRGTSLTIQCQVDSQVTMMFWYRQQPGQSLTLIATANQGSEATYESGFVIDKFPISRPNLTFSTLTVSNMSPEDSSIYLCSVHDRDRGRAEVFFGQGTRLTVV.

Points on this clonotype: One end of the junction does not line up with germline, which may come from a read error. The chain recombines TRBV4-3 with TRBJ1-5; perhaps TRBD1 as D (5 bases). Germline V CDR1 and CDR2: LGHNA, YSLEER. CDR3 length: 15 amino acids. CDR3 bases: TGCGCCAGTAGCCTAAACCTAGGGGGCAATCAGCCCCAGCATTTT. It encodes CASSLNLGGNQPQHF.

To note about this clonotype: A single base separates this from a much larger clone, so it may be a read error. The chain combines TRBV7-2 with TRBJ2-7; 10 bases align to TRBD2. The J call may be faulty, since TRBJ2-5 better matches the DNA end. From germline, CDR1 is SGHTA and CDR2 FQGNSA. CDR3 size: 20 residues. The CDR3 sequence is CAGSPELAGLRKALGRTQYF. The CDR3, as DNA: TGTGCCGGCAGCCCAGAACTAGCGGGGCTACGAAAGGCCCTTGGGCGGACCCAGTACTTC.

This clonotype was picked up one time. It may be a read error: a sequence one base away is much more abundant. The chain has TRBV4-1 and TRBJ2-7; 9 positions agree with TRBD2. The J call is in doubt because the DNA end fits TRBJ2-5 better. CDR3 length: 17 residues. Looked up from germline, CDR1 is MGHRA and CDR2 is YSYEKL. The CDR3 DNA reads TGCGCCAGCAGCCGACGGCTAGCGGGGACCCTCCGGGAGACCCAGTACTTC. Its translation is CASSRRLAGTLRETQYF.

The CDR3 protein is CASSESGGNTEAFF. The CDR3, as DNA: TGTGCCAGCAGTGAATCAGGGGGTAACACTGAAGCTTTCTTT. The chain links TRBV6-1 to TRBJ1-1, with 7 bases lining up with TRBD1. V lost 2 bases, J lost 2 bases, and 2 bases stayed unmatched. The CDR3 spans 14 residues. Germline CDR1 and CDR2: MNHNS and SASEGT.

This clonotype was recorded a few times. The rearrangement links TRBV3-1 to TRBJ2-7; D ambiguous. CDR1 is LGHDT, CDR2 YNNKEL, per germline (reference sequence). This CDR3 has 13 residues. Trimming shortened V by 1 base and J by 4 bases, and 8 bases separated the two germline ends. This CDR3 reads CASSQGKRYEQYF. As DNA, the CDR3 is TGTGCCAGCAGCCAAGGGAAGAGGTACGAGCAGTACTTC.

In nucleotides, the CDR3 is TGTGCCAGCAGTTTGAGTTCGGCTAGCCATGGCTACACCTTC. Its protein is CASSLSSASHGYTF. The V gene is TRBV12-3 or TRBV12-4, the J gene TRBJ1-2; D unclear. V lost 3 bases, J lost 6 bases, and 14 bases lay in between. The CDR3 runs 14 residues.

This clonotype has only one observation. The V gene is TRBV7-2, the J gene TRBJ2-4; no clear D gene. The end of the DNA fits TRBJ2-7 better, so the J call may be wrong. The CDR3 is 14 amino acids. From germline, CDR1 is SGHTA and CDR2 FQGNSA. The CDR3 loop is CASSTPTRSVEQYF. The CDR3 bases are TGTGCCAGCAGCACGCCTACCCGAAGTGTCGAGCAGTACTTC.